Presented here are 6 T cell receptor beta chains from one specimen sequenced in a study of T cell responses to AZD1222 COVID-19 vaccine. The protocol was immunoSEQ multiplex PCR, while the TCRdb copy is restricted to in-frame clones and leaves out a portion. The table lists around 170,000 clones, 88% of them singletons. The sample here was peripheral blood, taken 28 days after the second AZD1222 dose. These receptors all come from an adult who received the AZD1222 COVID-19 vaccine.

J is TRBJ2-7 and V is TRBV5-1; 9 positions match TRBD1. Germline CDR1 SGHRS, CDR2 YFSETQ. The CDR3 loop spans 17 amino acids. V trimming: 5 bases; J trimming: 3 bases; junction bases outside the gene matches: 15. The CDR3 spells CASSNPHTGGIGYEQYF. The CDR3, as DNA: TGCGCCAGCAGTAACCCCCACACAGGGGGCATAGGCTACGAGCAGTACTTC.

V usage is TRBV4-3 and J usage is TRBJ2-7; 11 nucleotides match TRBD2. Germline V gives CDR1 LGHNA, CDR2 YSLEER. Trimming removed 0 bases from V and 5 bases from J; junction bases left unmatched: 9. This CDR3 region has 17 residues. The CDR3 sequence is CASSQELTSGGLNEQYF. The CDR3 DNA sequence: TGCGCCAGCAGCCAAGAATTAACTAGCGGGGGACTTAACGAGCAGTACTTC.

This clone was picked up a small number of times. The rearrangement links TRBV30 to TRBJ2-7; a weak D match, TRBD2 (7 bases). CDR3 length: 14 residues. Looked up from germline, CDR1 is GTSNPN and CDR2 is SVGIG (reference sequence). V was shortened by 0 bases and J by 1 base, with 10 bases between the two germline ends. This chain's CDR3 is CAWSVGGASYEQYF. Here the CDR3 DNA reads TGTGCCTGGAGTGTAGGGGGGGCGTCCTACGAGCAGTACTTC. Combining the CDR3 with reference TRBV30 and TRBJ2-7 gives the whole variable domain SQTIHQWPATLVQPVGSPLSLECTVEGTSNPNLYWYRQAAGRGLQLLFYSVGIGQISSEVPQNLSASRPQDRQFILSSKKLLLSDSGFYLCAWSVGGASYEQYFGPGTRLTVT.

A single count supports this clone. The CDR3 is CASSQDEGSPLHF. The CDR3 DNA reads as TGTGCCAGCAGCCAAGATGAAGGGTCACCCCTCCACTTT. This chain joins TRBV14 and TRBJ1-6; D call uncertain. Germline CDR1 is SGHDN and CDR2 is FVKESK. V was shortened by 0 bases and J by 10 bases, with 7 bases between the two germline ends. The CDR3 loop spans 13 amino acids.

V gene TRBV3-1 (or the pseudogene TRBV3-2) combines with J gene TRBJ2-3; the match to TRBD2 covers 8 bases. Germline CDR1 and CDR2: LGHDT and YNNKEL (reference sequence). The CDR3 is 16 residues long. Trimming removed 2 bases from V and 2 bases from J; junction bases left unmatched: 6. CDR3 DNA: TGTGCCAGCAGCCAAACAGCGGGGGCCCACACAGATACGCAGTATTTT. As protein: CASSQTAGAHTDTQYF.

The rearrangement joins TRBV27 to TRBJ1-5; D gene ambiguous. V lost 2 bases to trimming and J lost 4 bases, with 6 bases between them. The CDR3 totals 13 residues. CDR1 is MNHEY and CDR2 is SMNVEV in the germline V gene (reference sequence). The CDR3 DNA reads TGTGCCAGCAGTTTAGGGCGAAATCAGCCCCAGCATTTT. Amino acids: CASSLGRNQPQHF.